Each of the 21 T cell receptor beta chains below was sequenced from the same sample in a study of CD8 T cells in ankylosing spondylitis. Each CDR3 protein gets one entry after TCRdb re-called the 5' RACE reads with MiXCR. The sample records roughly 64,000 distinct CDR3 sequences, about 6% being singletons. The material sequenced was synovial fluid, either unsorted or a sorted T cell fraction (not recorded which). Receptor source: a male donor with ankylosing spondylitis.

This clonotype was recorded many times. The rearrangement joins TRBV19 to TRBJ1-1; 11 bases are a match to TRBD1. The germline gives CDR1 LNHDA, CDR2 SQIVND (reference sequence). J lost 3 bases, V lost 8 bases, and 5 bases had no gene match. CDR3 length equals 14 residues. CDR3: CASGQGASDTEAFF. DNA for the CDR3: TGTGCCAGTGGACAGGGGGCGTCGGACACTGAAGCTTTCTTT.

This clonotype was detected ten times or more. The V and J genes are TRBV18 and TRBJ1-1; 9 nucleotides match TRBD1. The CDR3 runs 15 residues. V dropped 3 bases and J dropped 5; count of bases not matched to a gene: 7. CDR1 is KGHSH and CDR2 is LQKENI in the germline V gene. The CDR3 loop is CASSPQDRGMTEAFF. In nucleotides, the CDR3 is TGTGCCAGCTCACCTCAGGACAGGGGAATGACTGAAGCTTTCTTT.

This clonotype occurred many times. J is TRBJ2-5 and V is TRBV20-1; unclear D gene. The CDR3 totals 10 residues. V was trimmed by 6 bases and J by 3 bases, leaving 5 bases between them. Germline CDR1 and CDR2: DFQATT and SNEGSKA (reference sequence). CDR3 region: CSASKETQYF. The CDR3, as DNA: TGCAGTGCATCCAAAGAGACCCAGTACTTC.

This clonotype has at least ten counts. The rearrangement uses TRBV18 and TRBJ2-5, with TRBD1 matching over 9 bases. The CDR3 has 16 amino acids. Per the germline V gene, CDR1 is KGHSH and CDR2 is LQKENI. V shed 5 bases, J shed 5 bases, and the junction held 12 bases outside the gene matches. Here the CDR3 reads CASSTTLGQGFETQYF. In DNA, the CDR3 is TGTGCCAGCTCAACCACCCTGGGACAGGGATTTGAGACCCAGTACTTC.

This clonotype showed up many times. J is TRBJ2-7 and V is TRBV7-9, with D possibly being TRBD2 (6 bases). Trimming cost V 3 bases and J 7 bases, with 13 bases left between them. The CDR3 runs to 13 residues. CDR1 is SEHNR, CDR2 FQNEAQ, per germline (reference sequence). The CDR3 DNA is TGTGCCAGCAGCTTTACAACTGGGGGGGAGCAGTACTTC. This codes for CASSFTTGGEQYF.

This clonotype has ten or more counts. The gene calls are TRBV5-6 and TRBJ1-2; D is unresolved. The germline gives CDR1 SGHDT, CDR2 YYEEEE. The V and J ends lost 6 bases and 5 bases respectively, with 20 bases between them. The CDR3 spans 15 residues. The CDR3 bases are TGTGCCAGCACCTTCCCGCACAGAAATATATATGGCTACACCTTC. It encodes CASTFPHRNIYGYTF. Full variable domain (outside the CDR3, taken from reference TRBV5-6 and TRBJ1-2): DAGVTQSPTHLIKTRGQQVTLRCSPKSGHDTVSWYQQALGQGPQFIFQYYEEEERQRGNFPDRFSGHQFPNYSSELNVNALLLGDSALYLCASTFPHRNIYGYTFGSGTRLTVV.

This clonotype was picked up a small number of times. The chain employs TRBV7-2 and TRBJ2-1; the match to TRBD2 covers 14 bases. Germline assignment: CDR1 SGHTA and CDR2 FQGNSA. The junction had 6 bases not matched to a gene; V was cut back by 1 base and J by 7 bases. The CDR3 contains 17 residues. CDR3: CASSLVSGTSGSNEQFF. The CDR3 DNA reads TGTGCCAGCAGCTTAGTGAGTGGGACTAGCGGGAGTAATGAGCAGTTCTTC.

This clonotype was found a few times. The rearrangement joins TRBV6-5 to TRBJ1-1; D unresolved. The CDR3 spans 12 residues. Trimming took off 5 bases at V and 10 bases at J, with 14 bases between the two ends. Germline CDR1 and CDR2: MNHEY and SVGAGI. The CDR3 region is CASSPRAPAAFF. CDR3 in DNA: TGTGCCAGCAGTCCGAGAGCACCGGCAGCTTTCTTT.

This sequence joins TRBV19 and TRBJ1-5; D perhaps matches TRBD1 (6 bases). The CDR3 has 15 amino acids. From germline, CDR1 is LNHDA and CDR2 SQIVND (reference sequence). The V end was cut by 3 bases, the J end by 2 bases, with 11 bases between. Here the CDR3 reads CASSIGGHGNQPQHF. CDR3 DNA sequence: TGTGCCAGTAGTATCGGGGGGCACGGCAATCAGCCCCAGCATTTT.

This clonotype is termed medium-sized. The rearrangement uses TRBV10-3 and TRBJ1-5, with D unresolved. Trimming took off 4 bases at V and 3 bases at J, with 16 bases between the two ends. The CDR3 length is 16 residues. The germline V gene has CDR1 ENHRY and CDR2 SYGVKD. The chain's CDR3 is CAISAVAGGNNQPQHF. CDR3 in DNA: TGTGCCATCAGTGCGGTGGCAGGCGGAAACAATCAGCCCCAGCATTTT.

The V gene is TRBV30, the J gene TRBJ2-3; no firm D call. The CDR3 contains 12 residues. Per the germline V gene, CDR1 is GTSNPN and CDR2 is SVGIG (reference sequence). Trimming pared 4 bases from V and 6 bases from J, leaving 11 bases between. The CDR3 loop reads CAWNLLGDTQYF. As DNA, the CDR3 is TGTGCCTGGAACTTGCTAGGGGATACGCAGTATTTT. Drawing the rest from reference TRBV30 and TRBJ2-3, the complete variable domain is SQTIHQWPATLVQPVGSPLSLECTVEGTSNPNLYWYRQAAGRGLQLLFYSVGIGQISSEVPQNLSASRPQDRQFILSSKKLLLSDSGFYLCAWNLLGDTQYFGPGTRLTVL.

The chain links TRBV5-1 to TRBJ1-6; possible D gene TRBD1, 5 bases. V gave up 3 bases and J gave up 9 bases, with 13 bases separating them. The V gene's germline CDR1 is SGHRS and CDR2 YFSETQ. The length of the CDR3 is 14 residues. The CDR3 DNA reads as TGCGCCAGCAGCTGGTCGCAGGGCGGTTCACCCCTCCACTTT. Protein sequence: CASSWSQGGSPLHF.

This clonotype was recorded a few times. This chain connects TRBV11-3 to TRBJ1-2, with 7 nucleotides matching TRBD1. This CDR3 is built from 13 residues. The germline V gene has CDR1 SGHNT and CDR2 YENEEA. V gave up 6 bases and J gave up 6 bases; unmatched junction bases: 7. The CDR3 region has the DNA TGTGCCAGCAGTTACGACAGGGTGAATGGCTACACCTTC. Amino acids: CASSYDRVNGYTF.

This clonotype was counted at least ten times. The chain combines TRBV10-3 with TRBJ1-2; 7 bases match TRBD1. This CDR3 region has 16 residues. Unmatched junction bases numbered 12, after V lost 5 bases and J lost 3 bases. The germline V gene encodes CDR1 ENHRY and CDR2 SYGVKD. CDR3 sequence: CAISRPGLGTDYGYTF. CDR3 in DNA: TGTGCCATCAGTCGCCCGGGTCTAGGGACAGACTATGGCTACACCTTC.

The sample holds many counts of this clonotype. V and J are TRBV9 and TRBJ2-7; D is undetermined. Trimming shortened V by 0 bases and J by 5 bases, and 9 bases separated the two germline ends. CDR1 is SGDLS and CDR2 is YYNGEE in the germline V gene. CDR3 size: 13 residues. The CDR3 protein is CASSVVSSDEQYF. CDR3 coding DNA: TGTGCCAGCAGCGTAGTTTCGTCTGACGAGCAGTACTTC.

This clonotype has at least ten counts. This chain connects TRBV27 to TRBJ2-7; 10 nucleotides align to TRBD2. V was pared by 3 bases and J by 7 bases, with 12 bases of the junction left unmatched. Per the germline V gene, CDR1 is MNHEY and CDR2 is SMNVEV (reference sequence). This CDR3 spans 16 amino acids. This CDR3 is CASSLYPLAGVEEQYF. Written as DNA, the CDR3 is TGTGCCAGCAGTTTGTACCCTCTAGCGGGAGTCGAGGAGCAGTACTTC.

This clonotype was seen repeatedly, ten times or more. The chain is built from TRBV11-1 and TRBJ1-1; D ambiguous. The CDR3 totals 13 residues. CDR1 and CDR2 from the germline V gene are SGHAT and FQDESV (reference sequence). Trimming stripped 6 bases from V and 0 bases from J, with 8 bases between. CDR3 residues: CASSLRMNTEAFF. The DNA for the CDR3 is TGTGCCAGCAGTCTTAGGATGAACACTGAAGCTTTCTTT.

This clonotype occurred many times. The chain carries TRBV19 and TRBJ2-1; no definite D call. The CDR3 extends over 13 amino acids. V was clipped by 3 bases and J by 7 bases, with 10 bases between them. Germline V gives CDR1 LNHDA, CDR2 SQIVND (reference sequence). This CDR3 reads CASSISKANEQFF. The CDR3 region has the DNA TGTGCCAGTAGTATCTCAAAGGCTAATGAGCAGTTCTTC.

CDR3 sequence reads: CASSPGQGGGNEQFF. The CDR3 DNA follows: TGTGCCAGCTCACCTGGACAGGGCGGGGGCAATGAGCAGTTCTTC. The rearrangement links TRBV18 to TRBJ2-1; a weak D match, TRBD1 (8 bases). Germline CDR1 is KGHSH and CDR2 is LQKENI. The V and J ends lost 3 bases and 6 bases respectively, with 15 bases between them. This CDR3 region has 15 residues. The full variable domain, in which reference TRBV18 and TRBJ2-1 provide the parts outside the CDR3, is NAGVMQNPRHLVRRRGQEARLRCSPMKGHSHVYWYRQLPEEGLKFMVYLQKENIIDESGMPKERFSAEFPKEGPSILRIQQVVRGDSAAYFCASSPGQGGGNEQFFGPGTRLTVL.

This clonotype was recorded many times. This sequence joins TRBV28 and TRBJ2-2; 11 nucleotides align to TRBD2. The V and J ends lost 4 bases and 4 bases, in that order; junction bases with no gene match: 8. Germline V lookup: CDR1 MDHEN, CDR2 SYDVKM. The CDR3 length is 17 residues. CDR3 sequence reads: CASSSGGLAEITGELFF. For the CDR3, the DNA is TGTGCCAGCAGTTCCGGGGGACTAGCGGAAATCACCGGGGAGCTGTTTTTT.

Ten or more counts support this clonotype. This chain links TRBV9 with TRBJ2-1; D is possibly TRBD1 (6 bases). V was trimmed by 3 bases and J by 7 bases, leaving 14 bases between them. CDR3 length: 14 residues. Germline CDR1 and CDR2: SGDLS and YYNGEE. The CDR3 sequence: CASSAWTAANEQFF. The DNA of the CDR3 is TGTGCCAGCAGCGCCTGGACAGCCGCTAATGAGCAGTTCTTC.